A selection of T cell receptor beta chains follows, all from one sample in a study of relationships among human T cell subsets. Each CDR3 protein is one row after TCRdb ran MiXCR on the multiplex PCR reads. This repertoire shows under 15,000 distinct CDR3 sequences, around 64% found once; its top ten account for less than 35%. The sequencing input was CD4+ Th1 cells sorted from blood. These receptors were collected from a middle-aged man in good health. Each CDR3 is given with its conserved first and last residue. A D gene is named only where the DNA matches it firmly. Clone size is given for some rows only: seen once, a few or many times, or a class if the clone is expanded.

clone_size: few
d_call: -
j_call: TRBJ2-3
v_call: TRBV29-1
cdr3_aa: CSVEEGGRDTQYF
cdr3_nt: TGCAGCGTTGAGGAGGGGGGCCGAGATACGCAGTATTTT

clone_size: -
d_call: -
j_call: TRBJ2-3
v_call: TRBV24-1
cdr3_aa: CATSDLTGSSTDTQYF
cdr3_nt: TGTGCCACCAGTGATTTGACAGGGTCGAGCACAGATACGCAGTATTTT

clone_size: few
d_call: TRBD1
j_call: TRBJ1-5
v_call: TRBV20-1
cdr3_aa: CSARDYQGAGNQPQHF
cdr3_nt: TGCAGTGCTAGAGATTATCAGGGGGCAGGCAATCAGCCCCAGCATTTT

clone_size: -
d_call: TRBD2
j_call: TRBJ2-2
v_call: TRBV12-3/TRBV12-4
cdr3_aa: CAVSGRRTGELFF
cdr3_nt: TGTGCCGTGAGCGGGAGGCGCACCGGGGAGCTGTTTTTT

clone_size: few
d_call: -
j_call: TRBJ2-3
v_call: TRBV7-2
cdr3_aa: CASSYQMSTDTQYF
cdr3_nt: TGTGCCAGCAGCTACCAGATGAGCACAGATACGCAGTATTTT

clone_size: -
d_call: TRBD1
j_call: TRBJ1-2
v_call: TRBV5-1
cdr3_aa: CASSAGQGASGYTF
cdr3_nt: TGCGCCAGCAGCGCGGGACAGGGGGCATCTGGCTACACCTTC

clone_size: -
d_call: -
j_call: TRBJ2-7
v_call: TRBV20-1
cdr3_aa: CSVLGGAGVYEQYF
cdr3_nt: TGCAGTGTTCTAGGAGGCGCCGGGGTCTACGAGCAGTACTTC

clone_size: -
d_call: -
j_call: TRBJ2-7
v_call: TRBV11-2
cdr3_aa: CASRQGIEQYF
cdr3_nt: TGTGCCAGCAGGCAGGGGATCGAGCAGTACTTC

clone_size: few
d_call: TRBD2
j_call: TRBJ2-1
v_call: TRBV10-3
cdr3_aa: CAISAETSHNEQFF
cdr3_nt: TGTGCCATCAGTGCAGAGACTAGCCACAATGAGCAGTTCTTC

clone_size: -
d_call: TRBD2
j_call: TRBJ2-2
v_call: TRBV11-3
cdr3_aa: CASSYTSGGSNTGELFF
cdr3_nt: TGTGCCAGCAGCTATACTAGCGGGGGCTCGAACACCGGGGAGCTGTTTTTT

clone_size: -
d_call: TRBD2
j_call: TRBJ2-1
v_call: TRBV29-1
cdr3_aa: CSVEGRLAGDRLHQFF
cdr3_nt: TGCAGCGTTGAAGGACGACTAGCGGGAGACCGCCTTCATCAGTTCTTC

clone_size: -
d_call: -
j_call: TRBJ2-1
v_call: TRBV10-3
cdr3_aa: CAISGPTQNEQFF
cdr3_nt: TGTGCCATCAGTGGACCAACCCAGAATGAGCAGTTCTTC

clone_size: once
d_call: -
j_call: TRBJ2-1
v_call: TRBV6-5
cdr3_aa: CASSNGPSGANEQFF
cdr3_nt: TGTGCCAGCAGTAACGGGCCAAGCGGTGCCAATGAGCAGTTCTTC

clone_size: -
d_call: -
j_call: TRBJ2-3
v_call: TRBV20-1
cdr3_aa: CSAASTDTQYF
cdr3_nt: TGCAGCGCCGCCAGTACAGATACGCAGTATTTT

clone_size: -
d_call: TRBD2
j_call: TRBJ2-1
v_call: TRBV7-4
cdr3_aa: CASSPHGLAGGPRDYNEQFF
cdr3_nt: TGTGCCAGCAGTCCCCACGGACTAGCGGGAGGGCCGAGGGACTACAATGAGCAGTTCTTC

clone_size: -
d_call: -
j_call: TRBJ1-3
v_call: TRBV30
cdr3_aa: CAWSVGFSGNTIYF
cdr3_nt: TGTGCCTGGAGTGTCGGCTTCTCTGGAAACACCATATATTTT

clone_size: -
d_call: TRBD1
j_call: TRBJ1-1
v_call: TRBV28
cdr3_aa: CASNPGGGVNTEAFF
cdr3_nt: TGTGCCAGCAACCCAGGGGGCGGCGTGAACACTGAAGCTTTCTTT

clone_size: -
d_call: -
j_call: TRBJ2-3
v_call: TRBV11-1
cdr3_aa: CASSRLAGDTQYF
cdr3_nt: TGTGCCAGCAGCCGTCTAGCCGGCGATACGCAGTATTTT

clone_size: -
d_call: TRBD2
j_call: TRBJ2-1
v_call: TRBV6-2/TRBV6-3
cdr3_aa: CASSYLGRGSYNEQFF
cdr3_nt: TGTGCCAGCAGTTACCTGGGGAGGGGCTCCTACAATGAGCAGTTCTTC

clone_size: -
d_call: -
j_call: TRBJ2-3
v_call: TRBV6-5
cdr3_aa: CASSRYLSGGPDTQYF
cdr3_nt: TGTGCCAGCAGTCGGTATCTTTCCGGGGGTCCAGATACGCAGTATTTT

clone_size: -
d_call: TRBD1
j_call: TRBJ2-3
v_call: TRBV11-3
cdr3_aa: CASSSQGASTDTQYF
cdr3_nt: TGTGCCAGCAGTTCTCAGGGGGCTAGCACAGATACGCAGTATTTT

clone_size: -
d_call: -
j_call: TRBJ1-1
v_call: TRBV6-5
cdr3_aa: CASRAPLGDTEAFF
cdr3_nt: TGTGCCAGCAGGGCGCCACTGGGGGACACTGAAGCTTTCTTT

clone_size: -
d_call: TRBD2
j_call: TRBJ2-1
v_call: TRBV7-8
cdr3_aa: CASSLTSGGSYNEQFF
cdr3_nt: TGTGCCAGCAGCCTTACTAGCGGGGGCTCCTACAATGAGCAGTTCTTC

clone_size: -
d_call: -
j_call: TRBJ1-5
v_call: TRBV16
cdr3_aa: CASNRGTPRNQPQHF
cdr3_nt: TGTGCCAGCAACCGGGGGACACCGAGGAATCAGCCCCAGCATTTT

clone_size: -
d_call: -
j_call: TRBJ2-4
v_call: TRBV28
cdr3_aa: CASSLAKNIQYF
cdr3_nt: TGTGCCAGCAGTTTAGCCAAAAACATTCAGTACTTC

clone_size: -
d_call: TRBD1
j_call: TRBJ1-1
v_call: TRBV4-1
cdr3_aa: CASSHPDRDTEAFF
cdr3_nt: TGCGCCAGCAGCCACCCAGACAGGGACACTGAAGCTTTCTTT

clone_size: -
d_call: -
j_call: TRBJ2-7
v_call: TRBV18
cdr3_aa: CASSDWGAGSDEQYF
cdr3_nt: TGTGCCAGCTCAGATTGGGGAGCAGGGAGCGACGAGCAGTACTTC

clone_size: -
d_call: TRBD1
j_call: TRBJ2-7
v_call: TRBV11-1
cdr3_aa: CASSSRQGGYEQYF
cdr3_nt: TGTGCCAGCAGCTCCCGACAGGGGGGCTACGAGCAGTACTTC

clone_size: -
d_call: -
j_call: TRBJ2-1
v_call: TRBV11-2
cdr3_aa: CASSPSSRGQFF
cdr3_nt: TGTGCCAGCAGCCCGTCGTCCAGGGGGCAGTTCTTC

clone_size: -
d_call: -
j_call: TRBJ2-3
v_call: TRBV25-1
cdr3_aa: CASSEPVSGPSTDTQYF
cdr3_nt: TGTGCCAGCAGTGAACCGGTTAGCGGACCTAGCACAGATACGCAGTATTTT

clone_size: -
d_call: -
j_call: TRBJ2-7
v_call: TRBV5-1
cdr3_aa: CASSLAPTPTYEQYF
cdr3_nt: TGCGCCAGCAGCTTGGCGCCCACGCCAACCTACGAGCAGTACTTC

clone_size: few
d_call: -
j_call: TRBJ2-5
v_call: TRBV29-1
cdr3_aa: CSVGVRETQYF
cdr3_nt: TGCAGCGTGGGAGTGAGAGAGACCCAGTACTTC

clone_size: few
d_call: TRBD1
j_call: TRBJ1-5
v_call: TRBV29-1
cdr3_aa: CSAGGQGSQPQHF
cdr3_nt: TGCAGCGCCGGGGGACAGGGTAGTCAGCCCCAGCATTTT

clone_size: few
d_call: TRBD1
j_call: TRBJ2-1
v_call: TRBV5-5
cdr3_aa: CASRDRGGERFF
cdr3_nt: TGTGCCAGCAGGGACAGGGGAGGCGAGCGGTTCTTC

clone_size: -
d_call: -
j_call: TRBJ2-1
v_call: TRBV11-2
cdr3_aa: CASSLRADSSYNEQFF
cdr3_nt: TGTGCCAGCAGCTTAAGGGCGGATAGCTCCTACAATGAGCAGTTCTTC

clone_size: -
d_call: -
j_call: TRBJ1-2
v_call: TRBV28
cdr3_aa: CASSLGRRWGDGYTF
cdr3_nt: TGTGCCAGCAGTTTAGGCCGACGGTGGGGGGACGGCTACACCTTC

clone_size: -
d_call: TRBD2
j_call: TRBJ2-1
v_call: TRBV19
cdr3_aa: CASSDPGRSSYNEQFF
cdr3_nt: TGTGCCAGTAGTGATCCCGGGAGGAGCTCCTACAATGAGCAGTTCTTC

clone_size: few
d_call: TRBD2
j_call: TRBJ2-7
v_call: TRBV7-9
cdr3_aa: CASSLVAGSSYEQYF
cdr3_nt: TGTGCCAGCAGCTTGGTAGCGGGAAGCTCCTACGAGCAGTACTTC

clone_size: few
d_call: -
j_call: TRBJ2-3
v_call: TRBV10-3
cdr3_aa: CAIWDPGLTDTQYF
cdr3_nt: TGTGCCATCTGGGACCCTGGTTTAACGGATACGCAGTATTTT

clone_size: -
d_call: -
j_call: TRBJ2-5
v_call: TRBV14
cdr3_aa: CASSQGYSQETQYF
cdr3_nt: TGTGCCAGCAGCCAAGGGTACTCCCAAGAGACCCAGTACTTC

clone_size: few
d_call: TRBD2
j_call: TRBJ2-3
v_call: TRBV28
cdr3_aa: CASSLSSGSTDTQYF
cdr3_nt: TGTGCCAGCAGTTTGAGTAGCGGGAGCACAGATACGCAGTATTTT

clone_size: -
d_call: -
j_call: TRBJ1-1
v_call: TRBV12-3/TRBV12-4
cdr3_aa: CASAMRTEAFF
cdr3_nt: TGTGCCAGCGCGATGAGGACTGAAGCTTTCTTT

clone_size: -
d_call: -
j_call: TRBJ1-1
v_call: TRBV5-1
cdr3_aa: CASSPGLPEAFF
cdr3_nt: TGCGCCAGCAGCCCGGGACTTCCTGAAGCTTTCTTT

clone_size: -
d_call: -
j_call: TRBJ2-1
v_call: TRBV7-2
cdr3_aa: CASSPTRFNNEQFF
cdr3_nt: TGTGCCAGCAGCCCGACTAGATTTAACAATGAGCAGTTCTTC

clone_size: -
d_call: -
j_call: TRBJ1-1
v_call: TRBV27
cdr3_aa: CASSLRKGAAGTEAFF
cdr3_nt: TGTGCCAGCAGTTTAAGGAAAGGGGCTGCGGGCACTGAAGCTTTCTTT

clone_size: -
d_call: -
j_call: TRBJ2-1
v_call: TRBV5-1
cdr3_aa: CASSLAGTGQRNEQFF
cdr3_nt: TGCGCCAGCAGCTTGGCCGGGACGGGGCAGCGGAATGAGCAGTTCTTC

clone_size: -
d_call: -
j_call: TRBJ1-3
v_call: TRBV28
cdr3_aa: CASSLSGTGNTIYF
cdr3_nt: TGTGCCAGCAGTTTATCGGGGACTGGAAACACCATATATTTT

clone_size: -
d_call: -
j_call: TRBJ1-1
v_call: TRBV19
cdr3_aa: CASSTRHSNTEAFF
cdr3_nt: TGTGCCAGTAGTACCAGACATTCGAACACTGAAGCTTTCTTT